This is a list of T cell receptor beta chains from one sample in a study of blood T cell repertoires in COVID-19. Assay: immunoSEQ multiplex PCR; the TCRdb copy retains only in-frame clones and omits some. This table has about 110,000 clones, about 70% appearing once. The sequenced material came from peripheral blood. The source is a human donor with acute or convalescent COVID-19. The donor label of this sample is uncertain. CDR3s include the opening cysteine and the closing phenylalanine or tryptophan. Each record gives: CDR3 length, V gene, clone size, CDR3 protein. Clone sizes are given selectively: once, few, many, or a class where the clone is expanded.

16 | TRBV7-2 | - | CASSASGGLSYNEQFF
14 | TRBV10-3 | - | CAISESNTRGLAFF
14 | TRBV5-8 | few | CASRQIQGIPGQYF
15 | TRBV3-1/TRBV3-2 | - | CASSPRTGRNTEAFF
13 | TRBV5-4 | few | CASSFGVGTEAFF
13 | TRBV2 | - | CASSEGGRRGYTF
15 | TRBV7-2 | - | CASSWGGGPNQPQHF
10 | TRBV12-5 | - | CASGGGEQFF
15 | TRBV2 | - | CASRDPSGSYNEQFF
11 | TRBV20-1 | - | CTTQKRNEQFF
16 | TRBV18 | - | CASSPHGLAGGDTQYF
17 | TRBV28 | few | CASSWLNPRQKNYGYTF
15 | TRBV5-1 | - | CASSHNSPYNSPLHF
13 | TRBV7-3 | - | CASSFVSGSPLHF
14 | TRBV11-3 | few | CASRGTDNTGELFF
14 | TRBV3-1/TRBV3-2 | - | CASSQGGQQETQYF
14 | TRBV19 | - | CASSIYSVNTEAFF
15 | TRBV27 | once | CASSLSAGYQETQYF
12 | TRBV3-1/TRBV3-2 | - | CASSPTGDGYTF
13 | TRBV10-3 | - | CAISGNSGETQYF
17 | TRBV27 | - | CASSHWTGSYSNQPQHF
11 | TRBV20-1 | - | CSASRGATQYF
17 | TRBV19 | - | CASSHRDRGPRADTQYF
16 | TRBV24-1 | - | CATSDHRQAPHYGYTF
16 | TRBV30 | - | CAWSFGTSGLKETQYF
13 | TRBV2 | - | CASAAPYQETQYF
14 | TRBV5-1 | - | CASSFAGGLDTQYF
17 | TRBV3-1/TRBV3-2 | once | CASSQDLAGGLTDTQYF
14 | TRBV27 | few | CASTRAGGDYGYTF
16 | TRBV27 | few | CASRPWTGGPGTEAFF
14 | TRBV5-1 | few | CASSAKGGSLGYTF
14 | TRBV19 | - | CASSISSSGNTIYF
15 | TRBV7-2 | - | CASSRGQTSNQPQHF
15 | TRBV6-5 | few | CASTQGTGGFYGYTF
14 | TRBV28 | - | CASLTGTGANVLTF
13 | TRBV12-3/TRBV12-4 | - | CASSLTGGYGYTF
13 | TRBV27 | - | CASSLWDGSEAFF
16 | TRBV15 | - | CATSRDLAGPYNEQFF
15 | TRBV5-1 | - | CASSLGGQGREKLFF
14 | TRBV7-9 | few | CASSSTTGNTEAFF
14 | TRBV5-1 | few | CASSLRQGEGEAFF
16 | TRBV19 | medium-sized | CASSIEGPGAGQPQHF
15 | TRBV7-9 | - | CASSPSGGVSNGYTF
14 | TRBV5-1 | few | CATSAAGGRNEQFF
14 | TRBV9 | - | CASSGGQSYYEQYF
11 | TRBV24-1 | - | CATSDSVSQHF
16 | TRBV7-9 | - | CASSSSFYSSYNEQFF
15 | TRBV5-4 | - | CASSLTSGGWNEQFF
13 | TRBV29-1 | - | CSVFGGGKNIQYF
15 | TRBV18 | few | CASSLRLGRNTEAFF
14 | TRBV7-2 | few | CASRKSGTGNTIYF
14 | TRBV7-8 | - | CASSPTGQTYGYTF
13 | TRBV14 | - | CASSLGTVYGYTF
14 | TRBV5-1 | - | CATSSGGALDTQYF
17 | TRBV4-1 | once | CASSQVAGRQGVSPLHF
13 | TRBV6-5 | - | CASSYGRGYGYTF
15 | TRBV5-5 | - | CASSTRTGGNEKLFF